This T cell receptor beta chain was sequenced during a study of shared T cell receptors in the human thymus. On this clone: One end of the junction does not line up with germline, which may come from a read error. The same CDR3 can be traced to other DNA sequences in this sample.

Profiled with immunoSEQ multiplex PCR; TCRdb holds only in-frame clones, not every one. The profile shows about 500,000 clones, about 80% of them singletons. Germline V CDR1 and CDR2: GTSNPN, SVGIG (reference sequence). CDR3 size: 13 residues. The same specimen was also included in a second study, on human thymus T cells.

The rearrangement links TRBV30 to TRBJ1-2; D ambiguous. This TCR was recovered from a boy in the first two years of life with a congenital heart defect. Sequencing used thymocytes. The CDR3, as DNA: TGCGCCTGGAGCGAAGAGGGAACGTTCGGCTACACCTTC. This codes for CAWSEEGTFGYTF.